Listed below are T cell receptor beta chains from one sample, sequenced in a study of T cell responses to AZD1222 COVID-19 vaccine. Profiling relied on immunoSEQ multiplex PCR, and the TCRdb table lists in-frame clones only, not all of them. This sample yields 150,000 to 160,000 clones, of which roughly nine tenths are seen a single time; approximately 17% belongs to the top ten. The material was peripheral blood, obtained on day 0 of AZD1222 vaccination. The source of these receptors is an adult in good health. Both conserved end residues are part of each CDR3. The D gene is left open where the match is weak. Some rows have no size entry. The others give once, few or many, or a class for an expanded clone.

V gene: TRBV29-1; clone size: .; J gene: TRBJ2-6; D gene: .; CDR3 DNA: TGCAGCGTTGAAGTCGACATTGACTCTGGGGCCAACGTCCTGACTTTC; CDR3 protein: CSVEVDIDSGANVLTF
V gene: TRBV13; clone size: .; J gene: TRBJ2-2; D gene: .; CDR3 DNA: TGTGCCAGCAGCTTAGTTGACACCGGGGAGCTGTTTTTT; CDR3 protein: CASSLVDTGELFF
V gene: TRBV7-9; clone size: .; J gene: TRBJ1-6; D gene: .; CDR3 DNA: TGTGCCAGCAGCCTAGGGGTAGGGGGGACCGGTAATTCACCCCTCCACTTT; CDR3 protein: CASSLGVGGTGNSPLHF
V gene: TRBV7-2; clone size: .; J gene: TRBJ2-7; D gene: TRBD2; CDR3 DNA: TGTGCCAGCAGCTTCACAAGCGGGAGGTCGGAGCAGTACTTC; CDR3 protein: CASSFTSGRSEQYF
V gene: TRBV19; clone size: .; J gene: TRBJ1-5; D gene: TRBD1; CDR3 DNA: TGTGCCAGTAGTATAGTTCCGGGACAGGGTATCAATCAGCCCCAGCATTTT; CDR3 protein: CASSIVPGQGINQPQHF
V gene: TRBV20-1; clone size: .; J gene: TRBJ2-3; D gene: .; CDR3 DNA: TGCAGTGCTAACCTGGGGGATACGCAGTATTTT; CDR3 protein: CSANLGDTQYF
V gene: TRBV12-3/TRBV12-4; clone size: .; J gene: TRBJ1-5; D gene: .; CDR3 DNA: TGTGCCAGTGTATACACAGGGAATCAGCCCCAGCATTTT; CDR3 protein: CASVYTGNQPQHF
V gene: TRBV11-2; clone size: .; J gene: TRBJ1-3; D gene: .; CDR3 DNA: TGTGCCAGCAGCCTAAGGGGCCGAAGCTCTGGAAACACCATATATTTT; CDR3 protein: CASSLRGRSSGNTIYF
V gene: TRBV2; clone size: .; J gene: TRBJ1-2; D gene: .; CDR3 DNA: TGTGCCAGCAGTGAATATGAGGGGACGGATGGCTACACCTTC; CDR3 protein: CASSEYEGTDGYTF
V gene: TRBV19; clone size: once; J gene: TRBJ1-3; D gene: .; CDR3 DNA: TGTGCCAGTAGTATAGATCAGGGGCGAAGAGACACCATATATTTT; CDR3 protein: CASSIDQGRRDTIYF
V gene: TRBV7-8; clone size: few; J gene: TRBJ1-5; D gene: TRBD1; CDR3 DNA: TGTGCCAGCAGCTTAGGAGGACAGGGGCAGCCCCAGCATTTT; CDR3 protein: CASSLGGQGQPQHF
V gene: TRBV2; clone size: .; J gene: TRBJ2-3; D gene: TRBD1; CDR3 DNA: TGTGCCAGCAGTGGGAGGGACAGGCGCACAGATACGCAGTATTTT; CDR3 protein: CASSGRDRRTDTQYF
V gene: TRBV25-1; clone size: .; J gene: TRBJ2-7; D gene: .; CDR3 DNA: TGTGCCAGCAGTGGTGGTTCGGCGCAGTACTTC; CDR3 protein: CASSGGSAQYF
V gene: TRBV19; clone size: .; J gene: TRBJ2-5; D gene: TRBD1; CDR3 DNA: TGTGCCAGTAGTATAAGGGGGCAGGGGCAGGGCCTTGGAGAGACCCAGTACTTC; CDR3 protein: CASSIRGQGQGLGETQYF
V gene: TRBV3-1/TRBV3-2; clone size: .; J gene: TRBJ2-1; D gene: .; CDR3 DNA: TGTGCCAGCAGCCCTACCAGGGGCCACAATGAGCAGTTCTTC; CDR3 protein: CASSPTRGHNEQFF
V gene: TRBV6-5; clone size: once; J gene: TRBJ1-5; D gene: TRBD1; CDR3 DNA: TGTGCCAGCAGTACAGGGGGCTTGTGGCCCCAGCATTTT; CDR3 protein: CASSTGGLWPQHF
V gene: TRBV9; clone size: .; J gene: TRBJ1-4; D gene: .; CDR3 DNA: TGTGCCAGCAGCGTAGGTCGGTTCGGGGGAAGGAATGAAAAACTGTTTTTT; CDR3 protein: CASSVGRFGGRNEKLFF
V gene: TRBV28; clone size: .; J gene: TRBJ1-2; D gene: TRBD1; CDR3 DNA: TGTGCCAGCAGTTTAAACAGGGGGACAGCTAACTATGGCTACACCTTC; CDR3 protein: CASSLNRGTANYGYTF
V gene: TRBV25-1; clone size: .; J gene: TRBJ2-7; D gene: .; CDR3 DNA: TGTGCCAGTCGGGGGGCTAGCGAGACCTACGAGCAGTACTTC; CDR3 protein: CASRGASETYEQYF
V gene: TRBV7-8; clone size: .; J gene: TRBJ2-1; D gene: TRBD2; CDR3 DNA: TGTGCCAGCAGCTTATTGACGAGCGGGAGTTCCGGGGAGCAGTTCTTC; CDR3 protein: CASSLLTSGSSGEQFF
V gene: TRBV27; clone size: .; J gene: TRBJ2-7; D gene: .; CDR3 DNA: TGTGCCAGCAGTCCCCCTGGGGGTGGGCAGTACTTC; CDR3 protein: CASSPPGGGQYF
V gene: TRBV18; clone size: once; J gene: TRBJ1-4; D gene: .; CDR3 DNA: TGTGCCAGCTCACCACCGGGTACAGGGAATGAAAAACTGTTTTTT; CDR3 protein: CASSPPGTGNEKLFF
V gene: TRBV5-6; clone size: .; J gene: TRBJ2-7; D gene: .; CDR3 DNA: TGTGCCAGCAGCCCAATTAGCAGTTCCCACGAGCAGTACTTC; CDR3 protein: CASSPISSSHEQYF
V gene: TRBV6-6; clone size: .; J gene: TRBJ2-2; D gene: .; CDR3 DNA: TGTGCCAGCAGTCGGGTTGGCGGGGAGCTGTTTTTT; CDR3 protein: CASSRVGGELFF
V gene: TRBV5-1; clone size: .; J gene: TRBJ2-7; D gene: TRBD2; CDR3 DNA: TGCGCCAGCAGCCGATCGAGCGGGAGTCGGACGGTCCACGAGCAGTACTTC; CDR3 protein: CASSRSSGSRTVHEQYF
V gene: TRBV28; clone size: .; J gene: TRBJ1-1; D gene: .; CDR3 DNA: TGTGCCAGCAGCCGGTATACAATTGGAGCTTTCTTT; CDR3 protein: CASSRYTIGAFF
V gene: TRBV5-5; clone size: .; J gene: TRBJ1-4; D gene: .; CDR3 DNA: TGTGCCAGCAGCTCGCAGGGACGGTCTGAAAAACTGTTTTTT; CDR3 protein: CASSSQGRSEKLFF
V gene: TRBV27; clone size: .; J gene: TRBJ1-5; D gene: .; CDR3 DNA: TGTGCCAGCAGGCCTGGACAGTCCCTCGGTCAGCCCCAGCATTTT; CDR3 protein: CASRPGQSLGQPQHF